This T cell receptor (beta chain) emerged from a study of cytomegalovirus exposure and HLA in healthy donors. As for the study in general: Later, an analysis reported that the 130 or so validation repertoires had used the same platform as the roughly 650 first-cohort repertoires. Study-wide results and limits: That first-cohort TCR clusters tended to co-occur in the 120 or so validation repertoires was found in a later analysis. Many donors carried some public TCRs, although rarity characterized most TCR sequences. In vitro checks showed that three CMV-associated chains really do target CMV antigens.

Trimming cost V 5 bases and J 0 bases, with 10 bases left between them. CDR1 SGHAT and CDR2 FQNNGV come from the germline V gene. The CDR3 has 14 residues. A remark on this clone: Its antigen is not known.

TCRdb's table, derived via immunoSEQ multiplex PCR, lists solely in-frame clones and lacks some. Here the sample spans hundreds of thousands of clones, about 90% being singletons. The sample consisted of PBMCs. The receptor was isolated from a man between 18 and 35 years old in good health and CMV-seropositive. The chain carries TRBV11-2 and TRBJ1-2; maybe TRBD1 (5 bases). This chain's CDR3 is CASSLLGANYGYTF. DNA for the CDR3: TGTGCCAGCAGCCTACTGGGGGCTAACTATGGCTACACCTTC. Together with reference TRBV11-2 and TRBJ1-2, the CDR3 gives the full variable domain: EAGVAQSPRYKIIEKRQSVAFWCNPISGHATLYWYQQILGQGPKLLIQFQNNGVVDDSQLPKDRFSAERLKGVDSTLKIQPAKLEDSAVYLCASSLLGANYGYTFGSGTRLTVV.